The T cell receptor (beta chain) under discussion was sequenced for a study of spatial heterogeneity in lung cancer (dated by TCRdb to the late 2010s). Background for the entire study: The donors were more than 65 patients from the lung TRACERx cohort who had early-stage, untreated non-small cell lung cancer. Follow-up PBMC samples were sequenced whenever available, with a median time to follow-up of roughly 26 months after resection. More beta-chain than alpha-chain transcripts were consistently detected, likely reflecting higher beta-chain transcript abundance. In the raw uncorrected reads, each unique combination of TCR and UMI appeared more than ten times on average. The study quantitatively compared TCR alpha and beta repertoires across multiple tumor regions, matched nontumor lung and blood in non-small cell lung cancer. Nonsynonymous mutation counts, determined by whole-exome sequencing of tumor tissue, were related to features of the TCR repertoire. Both alpha and beta chains were TCR-sequenced in samples taken at surgery, namely 220 tumor regions, around 64 matched nontumor lung samples and about 58 PBMC samples.

Library creation used 5' RACE. Data came from a NextSeq 500. In the TCR library protocol, a unique molecular identifier was attached to each TCR cDNA molecule so that PCR and sequencing errors could be corrected. Under the source paper's analysis protocol: TCR identification, UMI-based error correction and CDR3 extraction were performed with Decombinator tools. TCRs above a frequency of 2 per 1,000, corresponding to the top 1% of the tumor frequency distribution, were defined as expanded. Rényi diversity was computed with the R vegan package after subsampling each repertoire 100 times to 5,000 TCRs. To build CDR3 similarity networks, amino acid triplet string-kernel similarity was used, and CDR3s were connected when their pairwise similarity was above 0.82. TCRdb handled the public reads itself, with Q25 trimming in fastp and clone calling in MiXCR, and kept productive beta chains. Rows merge per CDR3 protein into single entries with the most common DNA and genes. These V and J calls derive from TCRdb rather than the authors' analysis. For this sample there are some 54,000 distinct CDR3 sequences; more than 6.5% appear just once. The ten largest clones represent roughly 35% of the sample.

Concerning this clonotype itself: It lacks a known antigen. No much larger clone exists at a distance of one base, and base qualities are not known.

Broad study findings and their caveats: Additional single-cell paired TCR alpha and beta sequencing was considered necessary to confirm, at a functional level, the hypothesis that regional TCRs recognize regional mutations. Comparisons of baseline and follow-up blood repertoires included only 15 or so patients. Ubiquitous expanded tumor TCRs showed up in blood more often at tumor resection than at routine follow-up.

Taken from cysteine to phenylalanine, the CDR3 has 14 residues. Left in the record is the CDR3 DNA by itself, 42 bases read in frame from the first base. The V end loses 2 bases and the J end loses 5 bases, and a stretch of 12 bases separates them. The germline V gene specifies SGHTA as CDR1 and FQGNSA as CDR2. Explained via the paper, the time point label denotes: blood at routine non-recurrence follow-up after resection. Whole RNA extracted from tumor and nontumor lung tissue, or from cryopreserved PBMC samples, was used for TCR sequencing without cell sorting. Only patients with enough RNA available from two or more tumor regions were chosen for TCR sequencing.

This sequence originates from a female donor with early-stage non-small cell lung cancer. This sample comprised PBMCs, obtained at follow-up. The rearranged segments are TRBV7-2 and TRBJ1-1; a confident D gene designation cannot be given. The DNA reads as follows: TGTGCCAGCAGCTTAAGTCTCGCGGGGACTGAAGCTTTCTTT. This translates into CASSLSLAGTEAFF.